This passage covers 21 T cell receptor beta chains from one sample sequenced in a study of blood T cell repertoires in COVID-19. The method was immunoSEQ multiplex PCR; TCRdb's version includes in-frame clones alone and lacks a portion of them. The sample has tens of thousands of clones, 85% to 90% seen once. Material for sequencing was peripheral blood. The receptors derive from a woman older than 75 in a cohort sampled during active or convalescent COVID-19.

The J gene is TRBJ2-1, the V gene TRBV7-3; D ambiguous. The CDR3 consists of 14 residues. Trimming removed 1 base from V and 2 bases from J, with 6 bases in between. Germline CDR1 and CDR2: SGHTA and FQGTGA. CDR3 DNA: TGTGCCAGCAGCTTAAATCCTGCCTACAATGAGCAGTTCTTC. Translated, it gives CASSLNPAYNEQFF.

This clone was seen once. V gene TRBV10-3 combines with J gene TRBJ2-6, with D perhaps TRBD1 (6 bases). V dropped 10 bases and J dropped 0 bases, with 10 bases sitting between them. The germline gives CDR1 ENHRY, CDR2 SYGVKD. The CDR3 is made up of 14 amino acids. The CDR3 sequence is CATRTDSGANVLTF. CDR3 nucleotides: TGTGCCACCCGGACAGACTCTGGGGCCAACGTCCTGACTTTC.

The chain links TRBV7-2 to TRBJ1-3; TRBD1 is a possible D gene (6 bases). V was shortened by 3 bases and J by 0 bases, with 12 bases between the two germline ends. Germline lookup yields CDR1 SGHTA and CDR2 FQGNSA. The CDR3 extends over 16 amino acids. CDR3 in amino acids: CASSLGGPVSGNTIYF. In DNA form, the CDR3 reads TGTGCCAGCAGCTTGGGGGGGCCAGTCTCTGGAAACACCATATATTTT.

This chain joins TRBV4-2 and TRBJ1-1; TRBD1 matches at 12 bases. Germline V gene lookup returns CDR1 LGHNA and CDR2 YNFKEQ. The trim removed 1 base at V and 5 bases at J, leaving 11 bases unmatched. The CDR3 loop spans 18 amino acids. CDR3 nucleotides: TGTGCCAGCAGCCAAGTCGGGACAGGGGGCGCCTCGTGGACTGAAGCTTTCTTT. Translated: CASSQVGTGGASWTEAFF.

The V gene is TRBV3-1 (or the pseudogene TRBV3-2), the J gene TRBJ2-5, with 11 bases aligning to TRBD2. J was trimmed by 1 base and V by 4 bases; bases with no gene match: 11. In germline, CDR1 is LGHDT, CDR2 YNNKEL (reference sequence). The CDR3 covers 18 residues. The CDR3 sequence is CASSPRRGTSGIQETQYF. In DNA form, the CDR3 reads TGTGCCAGCAGCCCAAGAAGGGGGACTAGCGGCATCCAAGAGACCCAGTACTTC.

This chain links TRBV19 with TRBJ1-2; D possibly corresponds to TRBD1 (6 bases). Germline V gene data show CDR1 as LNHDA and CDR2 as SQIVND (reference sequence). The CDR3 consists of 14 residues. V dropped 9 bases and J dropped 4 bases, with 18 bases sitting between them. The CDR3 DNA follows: TGTGCCAGCCGGCTCGACAGGCCGACCTATGGCTACACCTTC. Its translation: CASRLDRPTYGYTF. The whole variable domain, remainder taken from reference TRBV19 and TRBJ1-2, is DGGITQSPKYLFRKEGQNVTLSCEQNLNHDAMYWYRQDPGQGLRLIYYSQIVNDFQKGDIAEGYSVSREKKESFPLTVTSAQKNPTAFYLCASRLDRPTYGYTFGSGTRLTVV.

CDR3 loop: CASSQVGSGSEETQYF. The CDR3 DNA reads as TGCGCCAGCAGCCAAGTAGGAAGCGGGAGCGAAGAGACCCAGTACTTC. V and J are TRBV4-1 and TRBJ2-5; 8 nucleotides line up with TRBD2. Trimming at V came to 1 base and at J to 3 bases, leaving 7 bases not matched to a gene. Germline V gene lookup returns CDR1 MGHRA and CDR2 YSYEKL. The CDR3 sequence is 16 residues long.

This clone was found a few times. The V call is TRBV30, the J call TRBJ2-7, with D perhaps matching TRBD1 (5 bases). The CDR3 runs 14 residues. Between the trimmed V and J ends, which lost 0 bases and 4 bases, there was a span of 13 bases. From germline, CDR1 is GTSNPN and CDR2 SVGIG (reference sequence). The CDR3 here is CAWSVDRTTYEQYF. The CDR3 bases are TGTGCCTGGAGTGTCGACCGGACAACATACGAGCAGTACTTC.

The CDR3 sequence is CAAGTSGYGSPLHF. CDR3 in DNA: TGTGCCGCCGGGACCAGCGGGTACGGTTCACCCCTCCACTTT. J is TRBJ1-6 and V is TRBV19, with D possibly matching TRBD1 (5 bases). The V end lost 11 bases, the J end lost 9 bases, and 20 bases lay between the germline ends. The CDR3 length is 14 residues. The germline CDR1 and CDR2 sequences are LNHDA and SQIVND (reference sequence).

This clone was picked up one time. CDR3: CASSSLGGVSGNTIYF. CDR3 DNA: TGTGCCAGCAGCTCATTAGGGGGAGTCTCTGGAAACACCATATATTTT. The J gene is TRBJ1-3, the V gene TRBV5-5; perhaps TRBD1 as D (6 bases). In germline, CDR1 is SGHKS, CDR2 YYEKEE (reference sequence). V was pared by 3 bases and J by 0 bases, with 13 bases between. The CDR3 runs to 16 residues.

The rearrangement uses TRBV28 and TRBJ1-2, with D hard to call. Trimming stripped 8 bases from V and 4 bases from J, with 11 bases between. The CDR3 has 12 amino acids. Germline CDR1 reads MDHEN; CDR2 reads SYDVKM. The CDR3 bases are TGTGCCAGCGAGAGTGGTTTCTATGGCTACACCTTC. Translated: CASESGFYGYTF.

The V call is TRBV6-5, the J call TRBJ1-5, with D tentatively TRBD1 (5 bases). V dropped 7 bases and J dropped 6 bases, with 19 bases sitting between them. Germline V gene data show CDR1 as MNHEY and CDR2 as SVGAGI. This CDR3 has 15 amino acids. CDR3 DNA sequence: TGTGCCAGCACAGAGTTGGACACCCGCCGTCAGCCCCAGCATTTT. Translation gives CASTELDTRRQPQHF.

For the CDR3, the DNA is TGTGCCTGGACAGGGGGCAGCGAGCAGTACTTC. This translates into CAWTGGSEQYF. The rearrangement joins TRBV30 to TRBJ2-7, with 8 bases aligning to TRBD1. The CDR3 contains 11 residues. Germline assignment: CDR1 GTSNPN and CDR2 SVGIG (reference sequence). The trim removed 4 bases at V and 6 bases at J, leaving 2 bases unmatched.

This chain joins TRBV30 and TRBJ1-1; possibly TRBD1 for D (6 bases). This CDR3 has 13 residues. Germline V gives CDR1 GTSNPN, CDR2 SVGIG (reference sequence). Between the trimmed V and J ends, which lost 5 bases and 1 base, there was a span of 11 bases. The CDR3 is CAWGGDKNTEAFF. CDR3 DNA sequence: TGTGCCTGGGGGGGGGACAAGAACACTGAAGCTTTCTTT.

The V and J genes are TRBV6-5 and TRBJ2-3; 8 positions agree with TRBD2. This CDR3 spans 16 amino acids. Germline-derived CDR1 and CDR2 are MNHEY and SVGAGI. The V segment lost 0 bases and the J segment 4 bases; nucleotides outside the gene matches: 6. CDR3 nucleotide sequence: TGTGCCAGCAGTTACTCGGTGGGACTAGTGGCAGATACGCAGTATTTT. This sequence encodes CASSYSVGLVADTQYF.

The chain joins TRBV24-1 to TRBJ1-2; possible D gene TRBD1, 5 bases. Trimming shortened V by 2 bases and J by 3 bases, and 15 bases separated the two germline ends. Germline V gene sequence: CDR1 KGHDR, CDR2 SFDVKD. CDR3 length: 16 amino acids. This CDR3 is CATSDSRVGLHYGYTF. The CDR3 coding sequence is TGTGCCACCAGTGATTCCAGGGTGGGTCTTCACTATGGCTACACCTTC.

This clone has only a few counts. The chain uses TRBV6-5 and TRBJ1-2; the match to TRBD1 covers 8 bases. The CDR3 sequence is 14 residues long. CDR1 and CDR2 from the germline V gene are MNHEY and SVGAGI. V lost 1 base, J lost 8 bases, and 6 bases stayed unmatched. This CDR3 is CASSYLQGAGGYTF. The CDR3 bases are TGTGCCAGCAGTTACTTGCAGGGGGCTGGGGGCTACACCTTC.

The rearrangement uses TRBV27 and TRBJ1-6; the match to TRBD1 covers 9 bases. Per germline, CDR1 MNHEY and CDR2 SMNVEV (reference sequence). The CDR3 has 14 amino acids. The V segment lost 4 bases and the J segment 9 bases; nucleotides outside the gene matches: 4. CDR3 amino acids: CASSWDRAPSPLHF. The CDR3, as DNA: TGTGCCAGCAGTTGGGACAGGGCGCCTTCACCCCTCCACTTT.

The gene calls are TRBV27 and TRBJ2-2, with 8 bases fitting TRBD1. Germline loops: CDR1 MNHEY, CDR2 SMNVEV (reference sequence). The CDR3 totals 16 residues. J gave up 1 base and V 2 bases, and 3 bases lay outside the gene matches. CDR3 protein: CASSLAGTGNTGELFF. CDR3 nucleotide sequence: TGTGCCAGCAGTTTAGCTGGGACAGGGAACACCGGGGAGCTGTTTTTT.

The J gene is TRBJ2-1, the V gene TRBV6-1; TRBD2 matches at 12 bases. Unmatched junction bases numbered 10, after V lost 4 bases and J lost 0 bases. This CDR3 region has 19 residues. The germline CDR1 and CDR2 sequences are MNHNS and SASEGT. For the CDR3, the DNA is TGTGCCAGCAGTGCCTTGACTAGCGGGAGCTTAAGCTCCTACAATGAGCAGTTCTTC. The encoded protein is CASSALTSGSLSSYNEQFF.

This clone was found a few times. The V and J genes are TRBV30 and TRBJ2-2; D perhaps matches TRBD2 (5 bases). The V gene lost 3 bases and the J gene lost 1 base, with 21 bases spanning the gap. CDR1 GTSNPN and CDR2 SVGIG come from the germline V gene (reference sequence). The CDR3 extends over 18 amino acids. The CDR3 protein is CAWSPRATGLGNTGELFF. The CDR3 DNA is TGTGCCTGGAGCCCGAGGGCTACTGGACTGGGGAACACCGGGGAGCTGTTTTTT.